The 30 T cell receptor beta chains below all came from one sample that was sequenced in a study of long-term antiretroviral therapy in people with HIV. Researchers ran immunoSEQ v3.0 at survey level. This table comes from immunoSEQ multiplex PCR, and its TCRdb copy is limited to in-frame clones, with some not included. Of over 30,000 clones in the sample, around 74% are singletons; the top ten hold about 3.5%. This specimen was unsorted PBMCs, taken 3 years after starting antiretroviral therapy. These receptors all come from a man aged 50 or older with HIV.

This rearrangement joins TRBV2 to TRBJ2-7; D gene ambiguous. CDR3 length: 13 residues. The germline gives CDR1 SNHLY, CDR2 FYNNEI. V lost 4 bases to trimming and J lost 2 bases, with 9 bases between them. The DNA of the CDR3 is TGTGCCAGCAGTGTCACGGAAGCCTACGAGCAGTACTTC. Amino acids: CASSVTEAYEQYF.

The V gene is TRBV7-9, the J gene TRBJ1-5; no firm D call. The CDR3 spans 15 residues. CDR1 and CDR2 (germline): SEHNR, FQNEAQ (reference sequence). Trimming left V 3 bases short and J 2 bases short, with 11 bases between. CDR3 residues: CASSFSGEGNQPQHF. The CDR3 DNA sequence: TGTGCCAGCAGCTTTTCTGGGGAAGGCAATCAGCCCCAGCATTTT. Filled out from reference TRBV7-9 and TRBJ1-5, the complete variable domain reads DTGVSQNPRHKITKRGQNVTFRCDPISEHNRLYWYRQTLGQGPEFLTYFQNEAQLEKSRLLSDRFSAERPKGSFSTLEIQRTEQGDSAMYLCASSFSGEGNQPQHFGDGTRLSIL.

The chain uses TRBV7-9 and TRBJ1-2; D is ambiguous. V was trimmed by 2 bases and J by 6 bases, leaving 10 bases between them. The CDR3 has 13 residues. Germline V gene data show CDR1 as SEHNR and CDR2 as FQNEAQ (reference sequence). CDR3 amino acids: CASSLRSDDGYTF. The CDR3 DNA sequence: TGTGCCAGCAGCTTAAGGTCAGACGATGGCTACACCTTC.

In DNA form, the CDR3 reads TGTGCCAGCAGGGTCCTTAACTACGAGCAGTACTTC. Amino acid sequence: CASRVLNYEQYF. This chain joins TRBV11-2 and TRBJ2-7; no firm D call. V shed 6 bases and J shed 3 bases, with 9 bases lying between them. CDR3 size: 12 residues. Germline CDR1 reads SGHAT; CDR2 reads FQNNGV.

This sequence joins TRBV29-1 and TRBJ2-7; no firm D call. V shed 5 bases and J shed 6 bases, with 17 bases lying between them. The CDR3 is 13 residues long. Germline CDR1 and CDR2: SQVTM and ANQGSEA. CDR3 DNA: TGCAGCGTTTCTCTGAACCGTTATGGCGAGCAGTACTTC. This sequence encodes CSVSLNRYGEQYF.

This clone has a single count. The rearrangement links TRBV7-8 to TRBJ1-5; a possible D gene is TRBD1 (5 bases). The germline V gene encodes CDR1 SGHVS and CDR2 FQNEAQ. Trimming took off 1 base at V and 3 bases at J, with 10 bases between the two ends. CDR3 length: 15 residues. The DNA of the CDR3 is TGTGCCAGCAGCTTAGTGGGGGGTTACAATCAGCCCCAGCATTTT. Protein: CASSLVGGYNQPQHF.

This clone occurred once. V is TRBV12-5 and J is TRBJ2-1, with 7 nucleotides matching TRBD2. Germline trimming cut 6 bases from V and 4 bases from J; bases unmatched to any gene: 6. The CDR3 has 14 residues. Germline V gene lookup returns CDR1 LGHNT and CDR2 FRNRAP. This CDR3 is CASGPNGGYNEQFF. The CDR3 DNA is TGTGCTAGTGGCCCTAACGGGGGGTACAATGAGCAGTTCTTC.

The chain uses TRBV7-5 and TRBJ1-5; the table's D call TRBD1 went unverified against the DNA. TRBV7-5 counts as a pseudogene. CDR3 size: 15 residues. The CDR3 region has the DNA TGTGCCAGAAGCTTGCTGTCAGGGACAAATCAGCCCCAGCATTTT. As protein: CARSLLSGTNQPQHF.

The chain employs TRBV30 and TRBJ2-1; D is unresolved. CDR1 is GTSNPN and CDR2 is SVGIG in the germline V gene (reference sequence). Trimming left V 2 bases short and J 0 bases short, with 20 bases between. This CDR3 contains 18 residues. The CDR3 bases are TGTGCCTGGAGTATTAGAAGGCGGCGGATGAGCTCCTACAATGAGCAGTTCTTC. Its translation is CAWSIRRRRMSSYNEQFF.

The chain has TRBV29-1 and TRBJ2-7; 8 bases align to TRBD1. The germline V gene encodes CDR1 SQVTM and CDR2 ANQGSEA. This CDR3 region has 14 residues. After removal of 6 bases from V and 4 bases from J, the junction contained 11 bases not matched to a gene. The CDR3 coding sequence is TGCAGCGTAGCCCCGGGACAGGAAATATACGAGCAGTACTTC. Translation: CSVAPGQEIYEQYF.

This clone was seen once. The chain is built from TRBV7-9 and TRBJ2-2; 9 bases match TRBD2. Germline V gene lookup returns CDR1 SEHNR and CDR2 FQNEAQ (reference sequence). This CDR3 has 14 residues. The ends lost 8 bases at V and 4 bases at J; junction bases unmatched: 5. The CDR3 sequence is CASPGGLATGELFF. For the CDR3, the DNA is TGTGCCAGCCCCGGGGGACTAGCCACCGGGGAGCTGTTTTTT.

The chain is built from TRBV10-2 and TRBJ2-3, with TRBD2 matching over 8 bases. The CDR3 is 13 residues long. Germline assignment: CDR1 WSHSY and CDR2 SAAADI. V lost 10 bases to trimming and J lost 3 bases; unmatched junction nucleotides: 6. This CDR3 reads CATQREPTDTQYF. The DNA for the CDR3 is TGCGCCACCCAGCGGGAGCCGACAGATACGCAGTATTTT.

The rearrangement uses TRBV19 and TRBJ2-7; D uncertain. V was clipped by 1 base and J by 3 bases, with 7 bases between them. The CDR3 has 13 amino acids. Looked up from germline, CDR1 is LNHDA and CDR2 is SQIVND (reference sequence). The CDR3 loop is CASSIGWSYEQYF. As DNA, the CDR3 is TGTGCCAGTAGTATAGGTTGGAGCTACGAGCAGTACTTC.

The V call is TRBV5-5, the J call TRBJ1-2, with a weak D call TRBD1 (6 bases). CDR3 length: 13 amino acids. V was shortened by 3 bases and J by 4 bases, with 10 bases between the two germline ends. The germline V gene has CDR1 SGHKS and CDR2 YYEKEE (reference sequence). The CDR3 DNA follows: TGTGCCAGCAGCTCAGGGGAACCCTATGGCTACACCTTC. It specifies CASSSGEPYGYTF.

The chain recombines TRBV7-2 with TRBJ1-4; maybe TRBD1 (6 bases). CDR1 is SGHTA, CDR2 FQGNSA, per germline. V was pared by 5 bases and J by 7 bases, with 17 bases between. The CDR3 is made up of 15 amino acids. The CDR3 is CASSTTGTLSEKLFF. CDR3 DNA sequence: TGTGCCAGCAGCACGACCGGGACACTGAGTGAAAAACTGTTTTTT.

This clone was seen more than once but under ten times. The rearrangement links TRBV5-1 to TRBJ2-2, with D unresolved. Trimming left V 4 bases short and J 7 bases short, with 8 bases between. This CDR3 region has 12 residues. Germline-derived CDR1 and CDR2 are SGHRS and YFSETQ. The CDR3 DNA is TGCGCCAGCAGCCTGGGGAACGGGGAGCTGTTTTTT. It yields the protein CASSLGNGELFF.

The gene calls are TRBV4-3 and TRBJ1-1; D not certain. Trimming removed 0 bases from V and 1 base from J, with 6 bases in between. Germline CDR1 reads LGHNA; CDR2 reads YSLEER. CDR3 length: 14 residues. DNA of the CDR3: TGCGCCAGCAGCCAAGATTGGGAGAACACTGAAGCTTTCTTT. Translation gives CASSQDWENTEAFF.

This chain connects TRBV5-4 to TRBJ2-1; the D is unclear. Germline values: CDR1 SGHNT, CDR2 YYREEE (reference sequence). This CDR3 is built from 15 residues. V lost 0 bases and J lost 11, with 18 bases in between. CDR3 in DNA: TGTGCCAGCAGCTTGGGTTCGGCAGGCGGTCTTCAGCAGTTCTTC. This sequence encodes CASSLGSAGGLQQFF.

A few counts support this clone. V and J are TRBV19 and TRBJ2-1; TRBD2 aligns across 7 bases. CDR1 is LNHDA, CDR2 SQIVND, per germline (reference sequence). The junction had 2 bases not matched to a gene; V was cut back by 1 base and J by 2 bases. The CDR3 is 15 amino acids. The CDR3 nucleotides are TGTGCCAGTAGTATAGTTGCGGGAGCCTACAATGAGCAGTTCTTC. This gives the protein CASSIVAGAYNEQFF.

CDR3 DNA sequence: TGTGCCAGCAGTTACTCGATCCCAGGGGGCTTCGATGAGCAGTTCTTC. It is translated as CASSYSIPGGFDEQFF. This chain uses TRBV6-5 with TRBJ2-1; 8 nucleotides agree with TRBD1. The CDR3 runs to 16 residues. V lost 0 bases, J lost 8 bases, and 9 bases stayed unmatched. In germline, CDR1 is MNHEY, CDR2 SVGAGI.

This chain uses TRBV5-1 with TRBJ2-7; TRBD1 aligns across 7 bases. Germline CDR1 and CDR2: SGHRS and YFSETQ. This CDR3 is built from 14 residues. The V gene end was trimmed by 0 bases and the J gene end by 3 bases; junction bases not matched to a gene: 3. CDR3: CASSLGNRGYEQYF. CDR3 bases: TGCGCCAGCAGCTTGGGTAACAGGGGCTACGAGCAGTACTTC.

The genes are TRBV28 and TRBJ1-1; D remains unclear. The germline V gene has CDR1 MDHEN and CDR2 SYDVKM. The CDR3 consists of 14 residues. Between the trimmed V and J ends, which lost 7 bases and 4 bases, there was a span of 16 bases. CDR3 region: CASILKVGPTEAFF. The CDR3 DNA is TGTGCCAGCATTCTAAAGGTTGGACCCACTGAAGCTTTCTTT.

CDR3: CARFSADTQYF. CDR3 nucleotides: TGTGCCAGGTTTTCGGCAGATACGCAGTATTTT. The chain couples TRBV5-6 to TRBJ2-3; no firm D call. The germline gives CDR1 SGHDT, CDR2 YYEEEE. There are 11 residues in the CDR3. Trimming shortened V by 8 bases and J by 4 bases, and 8 bases separated the two germline ends.

This chain links TRBV5-4 with TRBJ1-6; D is uncertain. This CDR3 has 13 residues. Germline CDR1 reads SGHNT; CDR2 reads YYREEE (reference sequence). The ends were cut back, 1 base at V and 6 bases at J, with 5 bases in the middle. The CDR3 sequence: CASSLNGNSPLHF. In nucleotides, the CDR3 is TGTGCCAGCAGCTTGAACGGTAATTCACCCCTCCACTTT.

The CDR3 DNA reads as TGTGCCAGCAGCCATTACAGGACAATGAACACTGAAGCTTTCTTT. Protein sequence: CASSHYRTMNTEAFF. V and J are TRBV7-9 and TRBJ1-1; D is possibly TRBD1 (5 bases). The CDR3 length is 15 residues. Trimming shortened V by 5 bases and J by 0 bases, and 13 bases separated the two germline ends. Germline V gene sequence: CDR1 SEHNR, CDR2 FQNEAQ (reference sequence).

The chain joins TRBV9 to TRBJ2-1; tentative D call: TRBD2 (6 bases). CDR1 and CDR2 (germline): SGDLS, YYNGEE. Trimming left V 0 bases short and J 2 bases short, with 12 bases between. This CDR3 has 16 amino acids. The CDR3 DNA reads as TGTGCCAGCAGCGTAGGAGGGACTGACGCCTACAATGAGCAGTTCTTC. Amino acid sequence: CASSVGGTDAYNEQFF.

The chain combines TRBV7-2 with TRBJ2-3; D perhaps matches TRBD2 (6 bases). V was clipped by 6 bases and J by 0 bases, with 10 bases between them. The length of the CDR3 is 14 residues. From germline, CDR1 is SGHTA and CDR2 FQGNSA. CDR3 region: CASRPGGSTDTQYF. The CDR3 coding sequence is TGTGCCAGCAGGCCCGGGGGTAGCACAGATACGCAGTATTTT. Full variable domain (rest looked up from reference TRBV7-2 and TRBJ2-3): GAGVSQSPSNKVTEKGKDVELRCDPISGHTALYWYRQSLGQGLEFLIYFQGNSAPDKSGLPSDRFSAERTGGSVSTLTIQRTQQEDSAVYLCASRPGGSTDTQYFGPGTRLTVL.

In its sample, this clone was seen a few times. The rearrangement joins TRBV11-2 to TRBJ2-2, with D tentatively TRBD2 (6 bases). This CDR3 has 13 amino acids. Germline-derived CDR1 and CDR2 are SGHAT and FQNNGV. The germline V and J ends were trimmed by 2 bases and 7 bases, with 8 bases remaining between them. CDR3 in amino acids: CASSLQEGGELFF. The DNA for the CDR3 is TGTGCCAGCAGCTTACAGGAGGGCGGGGAGCTGTTTTTT.

CDR3 residues: CASSSYRDRFEYF. The CDR3 DNA sequence: TGTGCCAGCAGCTCTTATCGGGACAGATTTGAGTACTTC. The genes are TRBV5-4 and TRBJ2-4; 7 nucleotides agree with TRBD1. Germline CDR1 and CDR2: SGHNT and YYREEE (reference sequence). With 3 bases clipped from V and 14 bases from J, the junction kept 11 bases outside the gene matches. This CDR3 comprises 13 residues.

This sequence joins TRBV6-1 and TRBJ2-7, with D maybe TRBD2 (6 bases). Germline-derived CDR1 and CDR2 are MNHNS and SASEGT. The CDR3 totals 13 residues. The V end lost 8 bases, the J end lost 5 bases, and 16 bases lay between the germline ends. The CDR3 coding sequence is TGTGCCAGCGCGGGACCGCTATGGGACGAGCAGTACTTC. The encoded protein is CASAGPLWDEQYF.